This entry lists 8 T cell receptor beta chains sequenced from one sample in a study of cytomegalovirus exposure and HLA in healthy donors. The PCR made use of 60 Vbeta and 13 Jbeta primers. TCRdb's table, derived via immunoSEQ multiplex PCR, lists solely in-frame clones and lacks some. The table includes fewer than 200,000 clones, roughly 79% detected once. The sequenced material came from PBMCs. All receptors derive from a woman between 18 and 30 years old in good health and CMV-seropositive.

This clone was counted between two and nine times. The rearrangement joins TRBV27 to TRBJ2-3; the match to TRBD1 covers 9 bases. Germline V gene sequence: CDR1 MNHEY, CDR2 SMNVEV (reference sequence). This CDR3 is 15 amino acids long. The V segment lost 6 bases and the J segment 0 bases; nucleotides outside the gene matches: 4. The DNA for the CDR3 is TGTGCCAGCAGACAGACAGGGGGAAGCACAGATACGCAGTATTTT. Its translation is CASRQTGGSTDTQYF.

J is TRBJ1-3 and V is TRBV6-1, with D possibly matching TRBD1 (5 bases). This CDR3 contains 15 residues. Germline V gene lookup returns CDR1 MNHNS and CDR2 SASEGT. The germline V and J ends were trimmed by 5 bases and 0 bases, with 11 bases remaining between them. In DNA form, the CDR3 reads TGTGCCAGCAGTCCCTGGGGGGGCTCTGGAAACACCATATATTTT. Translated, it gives CASSPWGGSGNTIYF.

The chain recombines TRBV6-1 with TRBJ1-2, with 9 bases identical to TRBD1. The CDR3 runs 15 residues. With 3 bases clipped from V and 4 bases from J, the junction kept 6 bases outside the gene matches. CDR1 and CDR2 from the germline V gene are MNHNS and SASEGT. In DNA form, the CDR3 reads TGTGCCAGCAGTGAGAACAGGGGGCGCGGCTATGGCTACACCTTC. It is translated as CASSENRGRGYGYTF.

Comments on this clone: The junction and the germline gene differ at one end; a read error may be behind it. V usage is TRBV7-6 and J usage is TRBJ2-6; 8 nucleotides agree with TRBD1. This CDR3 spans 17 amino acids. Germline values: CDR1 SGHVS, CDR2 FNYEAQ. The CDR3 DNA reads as TGTGCCAGCAGCTCTGGACAGGGTCCTATGAGGGCCAACGGCCTGACTTTC. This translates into CASSSGQGPMRANGLTF.

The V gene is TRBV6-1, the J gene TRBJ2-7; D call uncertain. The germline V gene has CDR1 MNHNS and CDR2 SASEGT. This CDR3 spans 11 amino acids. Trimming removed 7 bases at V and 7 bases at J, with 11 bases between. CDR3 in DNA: TGTGCCAGCACTCTTCTTCGGGAGCAGTACTTC. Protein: CASTLLREQYF.

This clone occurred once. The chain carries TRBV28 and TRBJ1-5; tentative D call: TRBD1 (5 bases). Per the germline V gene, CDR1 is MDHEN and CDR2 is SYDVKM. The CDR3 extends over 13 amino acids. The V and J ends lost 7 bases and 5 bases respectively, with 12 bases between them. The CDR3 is CASTLIGDQPQHF. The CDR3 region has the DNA TGTGCCAGCACCCTCATAGGGGATCAGCCCCAGCATTTT.

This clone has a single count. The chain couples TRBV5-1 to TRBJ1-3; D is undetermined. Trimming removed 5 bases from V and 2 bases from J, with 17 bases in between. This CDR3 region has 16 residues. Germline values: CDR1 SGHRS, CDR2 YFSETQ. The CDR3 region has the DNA TGCGCCAGCAGAATTTTGAGAGTTCGAACTGGAAACACCATATATTTT. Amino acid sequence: CASRILRVRTGNTIYF.

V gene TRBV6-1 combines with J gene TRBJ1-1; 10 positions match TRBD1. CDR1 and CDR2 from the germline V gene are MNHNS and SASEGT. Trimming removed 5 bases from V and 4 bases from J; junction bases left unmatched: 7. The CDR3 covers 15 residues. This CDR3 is CASSRQGAWGTEAFF. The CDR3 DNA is TGTGCCAGCAGTCGACAGGGGGCTTGGGGCACTGAAGCTTTCTTT.